These 29 T cell receptor beta chains were sequenced from one sample in a study of control samples from healthy donors and cancer patients. Sequencing was performed with immunoSEQ multiplex PCR; in TCRdb, only in-frame clones are kept and a portion is missing. The data hold approximately 150,000 clones, with around 94% observed a single time. Sequences were obtained from blood. The receptor set was obtained from a woman under 30 in good health.

The chain couples TRBV4-2 to TRBJ1-3, with D possibly being TRBD1 (5 bases). In germline, CDR1 is LGHNA, CDR2 YNFKEQ. Between the trimmed V and J ends, which lost 0 bases and 3 bases, there was a span of 15 bases. CDR3 size: 17 residues. For the CDR3, the DNA is TGTGCCAGCAGCCAAGAAGGGGCAGAATTCCTTGGAAACACCATATATTTT. This sequence encodes CASSQEGAEFLGNTIYF.

V and J are TRBV19 and TRBJ1-2, with TRBD1 as a possible D gene (5 bases). CDR3 length: 15 amino acids. CDR1 and CDR2 (germline): LNHDA, SQIVND (reference sequence). Deletions cut 7 bases from V and 5 bases from J, with 20 bases between. The DNA for the CDR3 is TGTGCCAGTACTAAAGGGGACCCAAAACCTTATGGCTACACCTTC. This gives the protein CASTKGDPKPYGYTF.

This chain links TRBV7-3 with TRBJ2-5; TRBD2 matches 7 bases. V shed 3 bases and J 3 bases; nucleotides not matched to a gene: 4. The CDR3 length is 14 residues. Germline V lookup: CDR1 SGHTA, CDR2 FQGTGA. CDR3 amino acids: CASSFGGLEETQYF. The CDR3 DNA reads TGTGCCAGCAGCTTCGGGGGGTTGGAAGAGACCCAGTACTTC. The whole variable domain, filled in from reference TRBV7-3 and TRBJ2-5, reads GAGVSQTPSNKVTEKGKYVELRCDPISGHTALYWYRQSLGQGPEFLIYFQGTGAADDSGLPNDRFFAVRPEGSVSTLKIQRTERGDSAVYLCASSFGGLEETQYFGPGTRLLVL.

The chain links TRBV7-9 to TRBJ1-2; perhaps TRBD1 as D (5 bases). Germline V lookup: CDR1 SEHNR, CDR2 FQNEAQ (reference sequence). V lost 1 base and J lost 8, with 14 bases in between. The CDR3 contains 14 residues. The CDR3 coding sequence is TGTGCCAGCAGCTTAGGATCAGGGACTGGAGGCTACACCTTC. As protein: CASSLGSGTGGYTF.

The chain has TRBV11-3 and TRBJ2-5; TRBD2 aligns across 8 bases. This CDR3 is 14 amino acids long. The V segment lost 8 bases and the J segment 2 bases; nucleotides outside the gene matches: 7. From germline, CDR1 is SGHNT and CDR2 YENEEA. The CDR3 is CASQSGGLQETQYF. CDR3 in DNA: TGTGCCAGCCAAAGCGGGGGCCTTCAAGAGACCCAGTACTTC.

The gene calls are TRBV18 and TRBJ1-4; the D gene is possibly TRBD1 (5 bases). The CDR3 totals 14 residues. CDR1 and CDR2 from the germline V gene are KGHSH and LQKENI. V lost 2 bases to trimming and J lost 8 bases, with 12 bases between them. The CDR3 region is CASSPGSRDEKLFF. CDR3 sequence (DNA): TGTGCCAGCTCACCAGGTAGCAGGGACGAAAAACTGTTTTTT.

A note on this clone: Its ends do not fully match the called genes, so a read error is possible. The chain recombines TRBV19 with TRBJ1-1, with D possibly TRBD1 on 5 matching bases. The CDR3 consists of 14 residues. Germline values: CDR1 LNHDA, CDR2 SQIVND (reference sequence). The CDR3 spells CASSIGASDTEAFF. The CDR3 coding sequence is TGTGCCAGTAGCATAGGGGCCTCCGACACTGAAGCTTTCTTT. Full variable domain (remainder filled in from reference TRBV19 and TRBJ1-1): DGGITQSPKYLFRKEGQNVTLSCEQNLNHDAMYWYRQDPGQGLRLIYYSQIVNDFQKGDIAEGYSVSREKKESFPLTVTSAQKNPTAFYLCASSIGASDTEAFFGQGTRLTVV.

The chain recombines TRBV5-6 with TRBJ2-7, with a tentative D call TRBD1 (6 bases). CDR1 is SGHDT, CDR2 YYEEEE, per germline. Between the trimmed V and J ends, which lost 4 bases and 3 bases, there was a span of 11 bases. The CDR3 runs to 13 residues. The CDR3 loop reads CASSPGTFYEQYF. DNA of the CDR3: TGTGCCAGCAGCCCCGGGACATTCTACGAGCAGTACTTC.

This clone appeared a single time. V gene TRBV6-1 combines with J gene TRBJ2-1; 8 bases are shared with TRBD2. Germline CDR1 MNHNS, CDR2 SASEGT. The CDR3 has 16 residues. Trimming at V came to 1 base and at J to 12 bases, leaving 14 bases not matched to a gene. The chain's CDR3 is CASSEGGAGAQGRQFF. In DNA, the CDR3 is TGTGCCAGCAGTGAAGGGGGAGCGGGGGCCCAAGGTCGGCAGTTCTTC.

The chain joins TRBV7-9 to TRBJ2-7, with 7 bases identical to TRBD1. Trimming removed 5 bases from V and 5 bases from J; junction bases left unmatched: 9. This CDR3 has 14 residues. CDR1 and CDR2 from the germline V gene are SEHNR and FQNEAQ (reference sequence). This chain's CDR3 is CASSTWDSRDEQYF. DNA for the CDR3: TGTGCCAGCAGCACGTGGGACAGTCGGGACGAGCAGTACTTC.

V usage is TRBV7-9 and J usage is TRBJ1-1, with D possibly matching TRBD1 (5 bases). Germline CDR1 SEHNR, CDR2 FQNEAQ (reference sequence). There are 13 residues in the CDR3. The V end was cut by 2 bases, the J end by 1 base, with 5 bases between. CDR3 DNA sequence: TGTGCCAGCAGCTTACAGGGGAACACTGAAGCTTTCTTT. Its translation: CASSLQGNTEAFF.

This chain connects TRBV5-4 to TRBJ2-5, with D unresolved. The V and J ends lost 0 bases and 2 bases respectively, with 8 bases between them. This CDR3 has 14 residues. Germline V CDR1 and CDR2: SGHNT, YYREEE (reference sequence). The CDR3 nucleotides are TGTGCCAGCAGCTTGGGGATAGGGCAAGAGACCCAGTACTTC. Protein sequence: CASSLGIGQETQYF.

V is TRBV13 and J is TRBJ1-5; 7 nucleotides align to TRBD1. Germline-derived CDR1 and CDR2 are PRHDT and FYEKMQ (reference sequence). Germline trimming cut 4 bases from V and 6 bases from J; bases unmatched to any gene: 6. This CDR3 spans 14 amino acids. The CDR3 coding sequence is TGTGCCAGCAGCTCCAGACAGGGCGGTCAGCCCCAGCATTTT. This translates into CASSSRQGGQPQHF.

The V gene is TRBV6-5, the J gene TRBJ1-4, with unresolved D. Germline V gene sequence: CDR1 MNHEY, CDR2 SVGAGI. This CDR3 has 16 residues. The germline V and J ends were trimmed by 4 bases and 4 bases, with 16 bases remaining between them. CDR3 in amino acids: CASSLGLTVDNEKLFF. CDR3 sequence (DNA): TGTGCCAGCAGTTTAGGTTTGACGGTAGATAATGAAAAACTGTTTTTT.

The chain recombines TRBV15 with TRBJ2-7; D perhaps matches TRBD2 (6 bases). Trimming shortened V by 1 base and J by 5 bases, and 12 bases separated the two germline ends. Germline V gene lookup returns CDR1 LNHNV and CDR2 YYDKDF (reference sequence). The CDR3 extends over 14 amino acids. CDR3 amino acids: CATSRGGTGDEQYF. CDR3 in DNA: TGTGCCACCAGCAGAGGGGGTACGGGAGACGAGCAGTACTTC.

The rearrangement uses TRBV9 and TRBJ2-2; no reliable D call. Germline V gives CDR1 SGDLS, CDR2 YYNGEE. The CDR3 covers 17 residues. The V end was cut by 1 base, the J end by 0 bases, with 13 bases between. CDR3 DNA sequence: TGTGCCAGCAGCGTAAACTTGGCTTTCCCGAACACCGGGGAGCTGTTTTTT. It translates to CASSVNLAFPNTGELFF.

This sequence joins TRBV4-1 and TRBJ1-4, with D possibly matching TRBD1 (5 bases). This CDR3 spans 16 amino acids. In germline, CDR1 is MGHRA, CDR2 YSYEKL. V lost 1 base and J lost 10, with 19 bases in between. DNA of the CDR3: TGCGCCAGCAGCCAAGTACCCACCGGGACCTCGAGAAAACTGTTTTTT. Amino acids: CASSQVPTGTSRKLFF.

The rearrangement links TRBV4-3 to TRBJ1-4; 8 bases map to TRBD1. Losses at the gene ends were 1 base for V and 0 bases for J; bases not matched to a gene: 10. The CDR3 extends over 19 amino acids. CDR1 LGHNA and CDR2 YSLEER come from the germline V gene. CDR3 nucleotide sequence: TGCGCCAGCAGCCAAGGAAATCAGGGGGCGGTCCCAACTAATGAAAAACTGTTTTTT. This gives the protein CASSQGNQGAVPTNEKLFF.

J is TRBJ2-3 and V is TRBV29-1; no firm D call. V dropped 3 bases and J dropped 3 bases, with 10 bases sitting between them. Germline V gene sequence: CDR1 SQVTM, CDR2 ANQGSEA. CDR3 length: 13 residues. CDR3 sequence reads: CSVELQITDTQYF. DNA for the CDR3: TGCAGCGTTGAGTTACAGATTACAGATACGCAGTATTTT.

The rearrangement uses TRBV28 and TRBJ2-3; TRBD2 agrees at 11 bases. Trimming at V came to 3 bases and at J to 3 bases, leaving 5 bases not matched to a gene. Germline V lookup: CDR1 MDHEN, CDR2 SYDVKM. This CDR3 region has 16 residues. The CDR3 protein is CASSLPPSGRTDTQYF. CDR3 nucleotide sequence: TGTGCCAGCAGTTTGCCCCCTAGCGGGAGGACAGATACGCAGTATTTT.

The rearrangement links TRBV7-9 to TRBJ1-1; 7 positions agree with TRBD1. With 0 bases clipped from V and 1 base from J, the junction kept 5 bases outside the gene matches. This CDR3 spans 16 amino acids. From germline, CDR1 is SEHNR and CDR2 FQNEAQ (reference sequence). The CDR3, as DNA: TGTGCCAGCAGCTTAGCAAATAGGACAGGGAACACTGAAGCTTTCTTT. Translating it yields CASSLANRTGNTEAFF.

This chain links TRBV18 with TRBJ1-1; 10 bases are a match to TRBD1. Germline V gives CDR1 KGHSH, CDR2 LQKENI. The CDR3 length is 15 residues. V lost 6 bases to trimming and J lost 3 bases; unmatched junction nucleotides: 7. Here the CDR3 DNA reads TGTGCCAGCTCGCGACGCGGGACAGGGGACACTGAAGCTTTCTTT. Translating it yields CASSRRGTGDTEAFF.

The gene calls are TRBV19 and TRBJ2-3; D not resolved. From germline, CDR1 is LNHDA and CDR2 SQIVND (reference sequence). Trimming took off 4 bases at V and 0 bases at J, with 11 bases between the two ends. This CDR3 is 15 amino acids long. CDR3: CASSRALTSTDTQYF. DNA for the CDR3: TGTGCCAGTAGTAGGGCCCTAACTAGCACAGATACGCAGTATTTT.

This clone occurred once. The J gene is TRBJ2-3, the V gene TRBV6-2 or TRBV6-3, with D perhaps being TRBD1 or TRBD2 (6 bases each). Trimming shortened V by 2 bases and J by 5 bases, and 14 bases separated the two germline ends. The CDR3 is made up of 15 amino acids. Looked up from germline, CDR1 is MNHEY and CDR2 is SVGEGT. The CDR3 DNA sequence: TGTGCCAGCAGTTACCCGGGCAGGGGAGGAGATACGCAGTATTTT. Translated, it gives CASSYPGRGGDTQYF.

The CDR3 reads CASSRALAGGPPDTQYF. CDR3 nucleotide sequence: TGCGCCAGCAGCCGGGCCCTAGCGGGGGGGCCTCCAGATACGCAGTATTTT. The chain employs TRBV4-1 and TRBJ2-3; TRBD2 aligns across 12 bases. J gave up 4 bases and V 4 bases, and 9 bases lay outside the gene matches. Germline CDR1 MGHRA, CDR2 YSYEKL. CDR3 length: 17 amino acids.

In DNA form, the CDR3 reads TGTGCCAGCAGCACAGCCGGGGGGTTCGCAGATACGCAGTATTTT. Its translation: CASSTAGGFADTQYF. V usage is TRBV7-8 and J usage is TRBJ2-3; 7 nucleotides line up with TRBD2. V was pared by 5 bases and J by 4 bases, with 9 bases of the junction left unmatched. This CDR3 contains 15 residues. Germline assignment: CDR1 SGHVS and CDR2 FQNEAQ.

The chain uses TRBV19 and TRBJ1-4, with 7 bases matching TRBD1. After removal of 5 bases from V and 6 bases from J, the junction contained 9 bases not matched to a gene. CDR3 size: 15 residues. Per germline, CDR1 LNHDA and CDR2 SQIVND (reference sequence). For the CDR3, the DNA is TGTGCCAGTAGTCCCTCCGGACAGGATCATGAAAAACTGTTTTTT. The encoded protein is CASSPSGQDHEKLFF.

The J gene is TRBJ2-5, the V gene TRBV15; maybe TRBD1 (5 bases). V lost 7 bases and J 2 bases, leaving 11 bases between the germline ends. CDR1 LNHNV and CDR2 YYDKDF come from the germline V gene (reference sequence). This CDR3 has 13 residues. The CDR3 DNA reads as TGTGCCACCAAGGAGAGGACACAAGAGACCCAGTACTTC. It is translated as CATKERTQETQYF.

V usage is TRBV5-6 and J usage is TRBJ1-5; D is ambiguous. Per germline, CDR1 SGHDT and CDR2 YYEEEE. Trimming cost V 1 base and J 6 bases, with 11 bases left between them. This CDR3 spans 14 amino acids. The CDR3 loop is CASSLSPKGQPQHF. The CDR3 DNA reads TGTGCCAGCAGCTTGAGCCCCAAGGGTCAGCCCCAGCATTTT.